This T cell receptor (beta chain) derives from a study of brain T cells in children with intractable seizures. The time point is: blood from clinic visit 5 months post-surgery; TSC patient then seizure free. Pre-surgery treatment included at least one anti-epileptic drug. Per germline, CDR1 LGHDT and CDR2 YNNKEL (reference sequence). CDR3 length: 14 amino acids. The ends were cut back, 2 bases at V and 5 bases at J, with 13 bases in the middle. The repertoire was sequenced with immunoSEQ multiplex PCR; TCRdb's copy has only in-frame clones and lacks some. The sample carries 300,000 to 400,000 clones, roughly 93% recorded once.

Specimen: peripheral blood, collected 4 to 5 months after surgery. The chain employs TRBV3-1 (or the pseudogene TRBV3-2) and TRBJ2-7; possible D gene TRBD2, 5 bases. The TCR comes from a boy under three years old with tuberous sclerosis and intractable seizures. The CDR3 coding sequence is TGTGCCAGCAGCCAACCGGGGTCCATTCACGAGCAGTACTTC. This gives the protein CASSQPGSIHEQYF.